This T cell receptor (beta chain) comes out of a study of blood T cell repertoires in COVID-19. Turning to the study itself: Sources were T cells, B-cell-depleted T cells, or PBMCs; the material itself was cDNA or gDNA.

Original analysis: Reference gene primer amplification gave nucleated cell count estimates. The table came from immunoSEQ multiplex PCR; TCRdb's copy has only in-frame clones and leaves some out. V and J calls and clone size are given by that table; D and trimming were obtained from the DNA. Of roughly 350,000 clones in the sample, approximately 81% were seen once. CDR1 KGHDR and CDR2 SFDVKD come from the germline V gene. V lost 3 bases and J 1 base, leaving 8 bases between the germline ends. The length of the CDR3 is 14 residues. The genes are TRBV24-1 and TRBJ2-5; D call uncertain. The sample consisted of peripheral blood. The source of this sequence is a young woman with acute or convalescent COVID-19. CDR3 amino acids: CATSDQTLQETQYF. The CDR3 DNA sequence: TGTGCCACCAGTGATCAGACACTCCAAGAGACCCAGTACTTC.